This TCR beta chain was retrieved from a study of identical twins. Overall study results and limits: A cross-sectional statistical analysis, not follow-up of the same donors, supported the conclusions.

The authors used template switching to add a universal primer site and gave cDNA unique molecular identifiers. TCRdb reanalysed the 5' RACE reads using MiXCR and keeps one entry per CDR3 protein. In the table there are about 240,000 distinct CDR3 sequences, approximately 7.9% of which are singletons. This clonotype was detected a few times. Its antigen remains unidentified. Separately, the same data were catalogued under a study of yellow fever vaccine responses in identical twins.

The clonotype originates from a woman under 30 in good health. The sequenced sample consisted of CD8+ T cells sorted from blood.

The CDR3 is CASSHTSGPRRGNEQFF. CDR3 nucleotide sequence: TGTGCCAGCAGCCATACTAGTGGCCCCCGTCGAGGCAATGAGCAGTTCTTC. The chain couples TRBV7-9 to TRBJ2-1, with a weak D call TRBD2 (5 bases). Germline V CDR1 and CDR2: SEHNR, FQNEAQ (reference sequence). V dropped 5 bases and J dropped 6 bases, with 23 bases sitting between them. The CDR3 spans 17 residues.